This entry lists 5 T cell receptor beta chains sequenced from one sample in a study of T-cell reconstitution after alpha-beta-depleted transplantation in children. TCRbeta library construction was performed incorporating unique molecular identifiers. TCRdb re-derived calls from the PCR reads in MiXCR, one entry per CDR3 protein. Counted here are about 200,000 distinct CDR3 sequences, approximately 7% occurring once; the ten biggest clones make up around 5%. The input for sequencing was PBMCs, taken before TCRalphabeta/CD19-depleted stem cell transplant. These receptors were obtained from a boy younger than 10 with acute lymphoblastic leukemia, due to receive a stem cell transplant.

This clonotype was picked up many times. The chain is built from TRBV18 and TRBJ1-6, with D unresolved. Germline loops: CDR1 KGHSH, CDR2 LQKENI. The CDR3 spans 13 residues. Trimming shortened V by 2 bases and J by 13 bases, and 12 bases separated the two germline ends. Written as DNA, the CDR3 is TGTGCCAGCTCACCAGGAGTCCAAGCGCCCCTCCACTTT. It encodes CASSPGVQAPLHF.

This clonotype was seen at least ten times. The chain has TRBV9 and TRBJ2-1; D remains unclear. CDR1 and CDR2 from the germline V gene are SGDLS and YYNGEE. V gave up 3 bases and J gave up 0 bases, with 10 bases separating them. The length of the CDR3 is 15 residues. This chain's CDR3 is CASSDGASSYNEQFF. The CDR3 coding sequence is TGTGCCAGCAGCGATGGTGCTAGCTCCTACAATGAGCAGTTCTTC.

This clonotype was picked up a small number of times. The chain uses TRBV27 and TRBJ2-7; maybe TRBD2 (6 bases). The CDR3 is 15 amino acids. V gave up 0 bases and J gave up 1 base, with 10 bases separating them. Germline V gives CDR1 MNHEY, CDR2 SMNVEV (reference sequence). The CDR3 nucleotides read TGTGCCAGCAGTTTATCGGAGGGAGCGTCCTACGAGCAGTACTTC. Protein sequence: CASSLSEGASYEQYF.

As regards this clonotype: The conserved final phenylalanine or tryptophan is absent from the CDR3, which likely points to a read error. The genes are TRBV29-1 and TRBJ1-1; D gene ambiguous. Trimming removed 4 bases from V and 11 bases from J, with 11 bases in between. The V gene's germline CDR1 is SQVTM and CDR2 ANQGSEA. CDR3 size: 10 residues. Here the CDR3 reads CSVVVAEAFI. For the CDR3, the DNA is TGCAGCGTTGTGGTCGCGGAGGCTTTCATT.

This clonotype has ten or more counts. The chain carries TRBV20-1 and TRBJ2-3, with a weak D call TRBD2 (5 bases). Trimming took 3 bases from V and 8 from J, leaving 12 bases between them. Germline loops: CDR1 DFQATT, CDR2 SNEGSKA (reference sequence). The CDR3 is 12 residues long. The CDR3 loop is CSASSWESTQYF. The CDR3 region has the DNA TGCAGTGCTAGTTCTTGGGAGAGTACGCAGTATTTT.